The rows below give T cell receptor beta chains drawn from one sample of a study of blood T cell repertoires in COVID-19. The repertoire was sequenced with immunoSEQ multiplex PCR; TCRdb's copy has only in-frame clones and lacks some. This table has 97,000 or so clones, approximately 90% appearing once. Material: peripheral blood. Every receptor here comes from a man aged 45-65 years with active COVID-19. Both conserved end residues are part of each CDR3. The order of the fields is V gene, J gene, clone size, D gene, CDR3 protein, CDR3 DNA. A D gene is named only where the DNA matches it firmly. Rows may omit the clone size; those that give it use once, few, many or a size class.

TRBV5-8,TRBJ1-1,many,NA,CASSFPQNTEAFF,TGTGCCAGCAGCTTCCCACAGAACACTGAAGCTTTCTTT
TRBV4-2,TRBJ1-4,NA,TRBD1,CASSLERQGLGEKLFF,TGTGCCAGCAGCCTAGAAAGACAGGGGCTAGGGGAAAAACTGTTTTTT
TRBV4-1,TRBJ2-3,NA,NA,CASSQDGRGSTDTQYF,TGCGCCAGCAGCCAAGATGGGAGGGGGTCCACAGATACGCAGTATTTT
TRBV6-5,TRBJ2-5,NA,NA,CASSYGAAGETQYF,TGTGCCAGCAGTTATGGGGCGGCTGGAGAGACCCAGTACTTC
TRBV10-3,TRBJ2-7,NA,TRBD1,CATGPGTGNGEQYF,TGTGCCACCGGTCCCGGGACAGGGAACGGCGAGCAGTACTTC
TRBV7-9,TRBJ2-5,once,NA,CASSPKVRVGETQYF,TGTGCCAGCAGCCCAAAGGTCCGGGTTGGAGAGACCCAGTACTTC
TRBV1,TRBJ2-3,NA,NA,CTSSQEGLAGGRPDTQYF,TGCACCAGCAGCCAAGAAGGGCTAGCGGGGGGGCGTCCAGATACGCAGTATTTT
TRBV25-1,TRBJ1-2,once,TRBD1,CASSPTRQGNYTF,TGTGCCAGCAGTCCCACCCGACAGGGAAACTACACCTTC
TRBV20-1,TRBJ2-5,NA,TRBD2,CSASPGTSGVGGRETQYF,TGCAGTGCTAGTCCCGGGACTAGCGGGGTCGGGGGGCGAGAGACCCAGTACTTC
TRBV3-1/TRBV3-2,TRBJ1-1,NA,NA,CASSREWEAFF,TGTGCCAGCAGCCGGGAGTGGGAGGCTTTCTTT
TRBV5-1,TRBJ1-1,NA,TRBD1,CASSLVRDSAEAFF,TGCGCCAGCAGCTTGGTGCGGGACAGCGCTGAAGCTTTCTTT
TRBV2,TRBJ2-7,NA,TRBD2,CASSVSGDLAGGTYEQYF,TGTGCCAGCAGTGTATCCGGGGATCTAGCGGGGGGAACTTACGAGCAGTACTTC
TRBV7-2,TRBJ1-2,NA,NA,CASSAGYDGYTF,TGTGCCAGCAGCGCAGGGTACGATGGCTACACCTTC
TRBV9,TRBJ1-4,NA,NA,CASSRGPSTNEKLFF,TGTGCCAGCAGCCGTGGGCCCTCGACTAATGAAAAACTGTTTTTT
TRBV6-5,TRBJ2-3,once,NA,CASSYNSRSDTQYF,TGTGCCAGCAGTTACAACAGCAGATCAGATACGCAGTATTTT
TRBV11-3,TRBJ2-3,NA,TRBD2,CASSLGGTMGDTQYF,TGTGCCAGCAGCCTCGGGGGGACTATGGGAGATACGCAGTATTTT
TRBV7-2,TRBJ2-5,NA,NA,CASSKVATQETQYF,TGTGCCAGCAGCAAAGTAGCGACCCAAGAGACCCAGTACTTC
TRBV19,TRBJ1-3,NA,NA,CASRLPGDLSGNTIYF,TGTGCCAGTAGACTACCAGGGGACCTCTCTGGAAACACCATATATTTT
TRBV12-3/TRBV12-4,TRBJ2-7,NA,TRBD2,CASRTSVTYEQYF,TGTGCCAGCAGGACTAGCGTCACCTACGAGCAGTACTTC
TRBV6-1,TRBJ2-7,NA,NA,CASSEERWKVEQYF,TGTGCCAGCAGTGAGGAGCGGTGGAAAGTGGAGCAGTACTTC
TRBV29-1,TRBJ1-1,NA,NA,CSVPPGPGDTEAFF,TGCAGCGTTCCTCCCGGGCCGGGGGACACTGAAGCTTTCTTT
TRBV6-5,TRBJ2-7,few,NA,CASSYSKGEEQYF,TGTGCCAGCAGTTACTCGAAAGGGGAAGAGCAGTACTTC
TRBV4-1,TRBJ1-1,NA,NA,CASSQDRGWGTEAFF,TGCGCCAGCAGCCAAGATAGGGGTTGGGGCACTGAAGCTTTCTTT
TRBV21-1,TRBJ2-3,NA,NA,CASSGRGGAMADTQYF,TGTGCCAGCAGCGGAAGAGGGGGGGCCATGGCAGATACGCAGTATTTT
TRBV2,TRBJ1-2,NA,NA,CASRKDSYGYTF,TGTGCCAGCAGGAAAGACAGCTATGGCTACACCTTC
TRBV5-1,TRBJ1-1,NA,NA,CASSLEPGASTEAFF,TGCGCCAGCAGCTTGGAACCAGGGGCTAGCACTGAAGCTTTCTTT
TRBV30,TRBJ2-3,NA,TRBD2,CARTSGRIDTQYF,TGTGCCAGAACTAGCGGGCGAATAGATACGCAGTATTTT
TRBV3-1/TRBV3-2,TRBJ2-2,NA,TRBD2,CASSLGLGTGELFF,TGTGCCAGCAGCCTGGGACTAGGCACCGGGGAGCTGTTTTTT
TRBV5-5,TRBJ2-5,NA,TRBD1,CASSSRGQGVVETQYF,TGTGCCAGCAGCTCCCGGGGACAGGGGGTAGTAGAGACCCAGTACTTC
TRBV9,TRBJ2-1,NA,TRBD2,CASSVGRGSYNEQFF,TGTGCCAGCAGCGTAGGGCGGGGGAGCTACAATGAGCAGTTCTTC
TRBV29-1,TRBJ1-1,few,NA,CSVEVLGTRTEAFF,TGCAGCGTTGAGGTTCTAGGAACGAGGACTGAAGCTTTCTTT
TRBV7-3,TRBJ2-1,NA,TRBD2,CASSFLAGGSIPYNEQFF,TGTGCCAGCAGCTTCCTAGCGGGGGGGTCAATACCTTACAATGAGCAGTTCTTC
TRBV10-3,TRBJ2-7,NA,TRBD2,CAISEPGGGYEQYF,TGTGCCATCAGTGAGCCCGGGGGAGGGTACGAGCAGTACTTC
TRBV9,TRBJ2-3,NA,NA,CASSVYPASTDTQYF,TGTGCCAGCAGCGTCTACCCCGCCAGCACAGATACGCAGTATTTT
TRBV6-1,TRBJ2-1,few,TRBD2,CASSEGLAGADEQFF,TGTGCCAGCAGTGAGGGACTAGCGGGAGCCGATGAGCAGTTCTTC
TRBV2,TRBJ1-6,NA,NA,CASGAPTQNLNSPLHF,TGTGCCAGCGGAGCTCCGACCCAGAACCTGAATTCACCCCTCCACTTT
TRBV6-1,TRBJ2-2,NA,NA,CASSEANGLFTGELFF,TGTGCCAGCAGTGAAGCCAACGGACTGTTCACCGGGGAGCTGTTTTTT
TRBV12-3/TRBV12-4,TRBJ2-5,few,NA,CASSLGGTQYF,TGTGCCAGCAGCCTAGGGGGGACCCAGTACTTC
TRBV5-4,TRBJ1-6,NA,NA,CASSLITGSLAGPLHF,TGTGCCAGCAGCTTGATAACCGGATCACTAGCTGGGCCCCTCCACTTT
TRBV4-1,TRBJ1-2,NA,TRBD1,CASSRLDRTLKGSTF,TGCGCCAGCAGCCGCTTGGACAGGACCTTAAAGGGGTCCACCTTC
TRBV7-6,TRBJ1-3,NA,TRBD1,CASSQGARGNTIYF,TGTGCCAGCAGCCAGGGGGCGCGTGGAAACACCATATATTTT
TRBV3-1/TRBV3-2,TRBJ1-4,NA,NA,CASSAGLGEKLFF,TGTGCCAGCAGCGCCGGACTAGGTGAAAAACTGTTTTTT
TRBV5-1,TRBJ2-7,NA,TRBD2,CASSLHSGGDYEQYF,TGCGCCAGCAGCTTACACAGCGGGGGTGACTACGAGCAGTACTTC
TRBV6-6,TRBJ2-5,NA,TRBD1,CASSYSGTGQETQYF,TGTGCCAGCAGTTACTCCGGGACAGGGCAAGAGACCCAGTACTTC
TRBV6-4,TRBJ1-1,NA,NA,CASSDLQGVTEAFF,TGTGCCAGCAGTGACTTACAGGGCGTAACTGAAGCTTTCTTT
TRBV19,TRBJ2-3,NA,TRBD2,CASTPRASGGRTDTQYF,TGTGCCAGTACCCCTCGGGCTAGCGGGGGGCGCACAGATACGCAGTATTTT